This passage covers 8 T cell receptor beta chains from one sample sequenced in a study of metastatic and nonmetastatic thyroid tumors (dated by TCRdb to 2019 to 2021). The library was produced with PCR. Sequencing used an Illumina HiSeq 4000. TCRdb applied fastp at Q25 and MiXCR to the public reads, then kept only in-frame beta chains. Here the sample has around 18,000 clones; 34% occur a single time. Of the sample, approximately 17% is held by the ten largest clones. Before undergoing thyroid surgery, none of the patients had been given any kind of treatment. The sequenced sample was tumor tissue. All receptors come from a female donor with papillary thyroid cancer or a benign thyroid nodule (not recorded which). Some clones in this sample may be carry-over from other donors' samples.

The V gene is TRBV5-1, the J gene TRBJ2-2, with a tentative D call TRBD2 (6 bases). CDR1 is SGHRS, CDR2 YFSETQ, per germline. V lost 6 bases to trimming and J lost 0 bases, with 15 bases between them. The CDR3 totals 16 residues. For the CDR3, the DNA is TGCGCCAGCAACACGGGGGATACCGCGAACACCGGGGAGCTGTTTTTT. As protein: CASNTGDTANTGELFF.

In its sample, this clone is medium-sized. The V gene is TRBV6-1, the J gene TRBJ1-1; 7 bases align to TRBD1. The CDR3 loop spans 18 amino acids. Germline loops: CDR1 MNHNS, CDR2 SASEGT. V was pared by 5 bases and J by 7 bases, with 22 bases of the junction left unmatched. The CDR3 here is CASSKTYQGEPATVEAFF. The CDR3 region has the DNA TGTGCCAGCAGTAAGACTTACCAGGGGGAACCCGCCACCGTTGAAGCTTTCTTT.

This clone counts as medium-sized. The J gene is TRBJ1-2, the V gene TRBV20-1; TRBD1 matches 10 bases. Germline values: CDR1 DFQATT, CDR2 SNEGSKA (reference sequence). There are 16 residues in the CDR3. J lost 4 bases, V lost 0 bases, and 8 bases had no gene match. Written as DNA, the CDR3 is TGCAGTGCTAGAGATGTGACAGGGGGCAAAGGCTATGGCTACACCTTC. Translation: CSARDVTGGKGYGYTF.

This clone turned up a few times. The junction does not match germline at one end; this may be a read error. The CDR3: CAGSYSGTREQYF. Here the CDR3 DNA reads TGTGCCGGCAGTTACTCGGGCACGCGGGAGCAGTACTTC. V and J are TRBV6-5 and TRBJ2-7, with D unresolved. Looked up from germline, CDR1 is MNHEY and CDR2 is SVGAGI. The CDR3 runs to 13 residues.

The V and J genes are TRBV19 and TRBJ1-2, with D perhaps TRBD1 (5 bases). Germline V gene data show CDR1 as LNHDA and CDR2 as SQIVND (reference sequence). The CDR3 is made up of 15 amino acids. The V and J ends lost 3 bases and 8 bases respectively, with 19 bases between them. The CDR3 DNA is TGTGCCAGTAGTATCGTTACAGGCACATCGGTAGGCTACACCTTC. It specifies CASSIVTGTSVGYTF.

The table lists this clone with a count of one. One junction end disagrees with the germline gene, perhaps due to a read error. As DNA, the CDR3 is TGCGCCTGGAGTAGTGGCAGATCCTACGAGCAGTACTTC. Protein product: CAWSSGRSYEQYF. This chain uses TRBV30 with TRBJ2-7, with D uncertain. The CDR3 totals 13 residues. Germline V CDR1 and CDR2: GTSNPN, SVGIG (reference sequence).

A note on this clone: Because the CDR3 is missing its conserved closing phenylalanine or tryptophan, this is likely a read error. The chain's CDR3 is CSAFDGSYEQYI. CDR3 bases: TGCAGCGCCTTCGACGGGTCCTACGAGCAGTACATC. This chain joins TRBV29-1 and TRBJ2-7; D call uncertain. CDR3 length: 12 amino acids. Trimming stripped 7 bases from V and 1 base from J, with 11 bases between. The germline V gene encodes CDR1 SQVTM and CDR2 ANQGSEA.

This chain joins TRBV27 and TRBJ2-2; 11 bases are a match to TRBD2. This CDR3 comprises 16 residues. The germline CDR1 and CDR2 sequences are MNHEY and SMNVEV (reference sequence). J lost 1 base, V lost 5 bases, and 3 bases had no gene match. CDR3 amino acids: CASSTGTSGNTGELFF. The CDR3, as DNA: TGTGCCAGCAGTACCGGGACTAGCGGGAACACCGGGGAGCTGTTTTTT.